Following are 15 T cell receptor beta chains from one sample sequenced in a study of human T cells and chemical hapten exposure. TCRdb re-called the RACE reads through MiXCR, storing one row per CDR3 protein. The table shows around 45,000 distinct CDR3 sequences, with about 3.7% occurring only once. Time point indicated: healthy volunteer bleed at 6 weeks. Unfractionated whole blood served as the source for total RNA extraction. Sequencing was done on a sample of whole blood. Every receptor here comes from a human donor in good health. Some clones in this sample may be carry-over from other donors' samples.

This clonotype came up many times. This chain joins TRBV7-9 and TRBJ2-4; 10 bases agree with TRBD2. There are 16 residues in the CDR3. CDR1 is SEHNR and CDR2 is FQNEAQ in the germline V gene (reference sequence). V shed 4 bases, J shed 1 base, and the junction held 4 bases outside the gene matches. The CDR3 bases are TGTGCCAGCAGCTCTCTAGCGGGAGCGGCCAAAAACATTCAGTACTTC. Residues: CASSSLAGAAKNIQYF.

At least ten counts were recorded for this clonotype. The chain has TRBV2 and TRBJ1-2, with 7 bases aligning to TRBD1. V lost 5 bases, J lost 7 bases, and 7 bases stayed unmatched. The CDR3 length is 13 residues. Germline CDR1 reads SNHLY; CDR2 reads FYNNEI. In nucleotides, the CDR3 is TGTGCCAGCAGTCGGGACAGCTCCGGTGGCTACACCTTC. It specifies CASSRDSSGGYTF. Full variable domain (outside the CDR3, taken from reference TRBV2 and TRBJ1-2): EPEVTQTPSHQVTQMGQEVILRCVPISNHLYFYWYRQILGQKVEFLVSFYNNEISEKSEIFDDQFSVERPDGSNFTLKIRSTKLEDSAMYFCASSRDSSGGYTFGSGTRLTVV.

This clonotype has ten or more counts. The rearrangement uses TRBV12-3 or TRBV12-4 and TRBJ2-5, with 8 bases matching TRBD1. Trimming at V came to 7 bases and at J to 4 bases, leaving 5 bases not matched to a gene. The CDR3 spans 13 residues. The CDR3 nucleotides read TGTGCCAGCACGACGGGGACAGGAGAGACCCAGTACTTC. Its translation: CASTTGTGETQYF.

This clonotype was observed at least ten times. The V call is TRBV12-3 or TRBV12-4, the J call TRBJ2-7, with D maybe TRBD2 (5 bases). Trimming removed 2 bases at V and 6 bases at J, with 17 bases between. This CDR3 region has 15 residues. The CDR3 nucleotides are TGTGCCAGCAGTTTAACTAGGCGGCTGGTCGCCGAGCAGTACTTC. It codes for CASSLTRRLVAEQYF.

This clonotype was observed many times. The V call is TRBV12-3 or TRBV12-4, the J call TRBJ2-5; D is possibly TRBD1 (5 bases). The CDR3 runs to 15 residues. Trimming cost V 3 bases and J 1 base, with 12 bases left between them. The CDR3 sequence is CASSFGVGLQETQYF. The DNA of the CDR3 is TGTGCCAGCAGTTTCGGTGTGGGGCTCCAAGAGACCCAGTACTTC.

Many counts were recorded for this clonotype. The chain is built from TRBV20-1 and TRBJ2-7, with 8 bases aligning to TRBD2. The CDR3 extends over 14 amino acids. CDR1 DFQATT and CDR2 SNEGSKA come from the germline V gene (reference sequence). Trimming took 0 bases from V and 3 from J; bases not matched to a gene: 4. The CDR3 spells CSARDGTSHYEQYF. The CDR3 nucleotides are TGCAGTGCTAGAGATGGGACTAGTCACTACGAGCAGTACTTC.

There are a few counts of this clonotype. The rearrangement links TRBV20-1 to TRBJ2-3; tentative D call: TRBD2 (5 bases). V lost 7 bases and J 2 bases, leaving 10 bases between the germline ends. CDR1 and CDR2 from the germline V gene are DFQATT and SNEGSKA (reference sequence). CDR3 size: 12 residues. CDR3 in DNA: TGCAGTGTGGTAGCGTTCACAGATACGCAGTATTTT. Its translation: CSVVAFTDTQYF.

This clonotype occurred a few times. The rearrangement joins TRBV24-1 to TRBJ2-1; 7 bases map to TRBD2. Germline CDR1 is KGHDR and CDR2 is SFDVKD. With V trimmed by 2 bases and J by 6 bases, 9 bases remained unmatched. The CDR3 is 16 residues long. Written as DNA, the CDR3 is TGTGCCACCAGTGATTCCAGCGGGGCGCAGTCCAATGAGCAGTTCTTC. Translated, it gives CATSDSSGAQSNEQFF.

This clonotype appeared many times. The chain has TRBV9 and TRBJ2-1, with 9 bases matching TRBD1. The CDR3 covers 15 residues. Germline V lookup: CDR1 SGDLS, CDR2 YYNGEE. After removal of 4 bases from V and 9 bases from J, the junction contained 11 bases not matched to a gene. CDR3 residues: CASSFGDRDESEQFF. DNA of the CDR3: TGTGCCAGCAGCTTCGGGGACAGGGATGAGAGTGAGCAGTTCTTC.

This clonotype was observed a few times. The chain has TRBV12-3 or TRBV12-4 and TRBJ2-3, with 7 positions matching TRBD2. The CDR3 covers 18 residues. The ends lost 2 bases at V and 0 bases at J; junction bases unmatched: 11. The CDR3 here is CASSLTGGSGISTDTQYF. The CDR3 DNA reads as TGTGCCAGCAGTTTAACGGGAGGTAGCGGTATCAGCACAGATACGCAGTATTTT.

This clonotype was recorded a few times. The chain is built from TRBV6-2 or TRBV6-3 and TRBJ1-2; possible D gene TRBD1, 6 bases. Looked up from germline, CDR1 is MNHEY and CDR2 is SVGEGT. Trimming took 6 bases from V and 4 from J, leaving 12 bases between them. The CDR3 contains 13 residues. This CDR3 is CASSSTGSYGYTF. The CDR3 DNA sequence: TGTGCCAGCAGCTCCACAGGGTCCTATGGCTACACCTTC.

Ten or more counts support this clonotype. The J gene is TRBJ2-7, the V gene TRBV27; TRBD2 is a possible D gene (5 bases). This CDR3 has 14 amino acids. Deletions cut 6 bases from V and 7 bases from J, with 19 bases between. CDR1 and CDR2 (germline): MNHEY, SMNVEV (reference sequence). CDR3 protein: CASRSSGPAREQYF. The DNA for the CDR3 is TGTGCCAGCAGGTCGAGCGGCCCCGCCCGAGAGCAGTACTTC.

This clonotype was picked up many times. CDR3 sequence reads: CASSPSVGETQYF. CDR3 nucleotide sequence: TGTGCCAGCTCACCATCGGTGGGAGAGACCCAGTACTTC. The chain carries TRBV18 and TRBJ2-5; D call uncertain. Trimming cost V 2 bases and J 4 bases, with 8 bases left between them. The CDR3 runs to 13 residues. CDR1 and CDR2 (germline): KGHSH, LQKENI. The full variable domain, with the rest looked up from reference TRBV18 and TRBJ2-5, is NAGVMQNPRHLVRRRGQEARLRCSPMKGHSHVYWYRQLPEEGLKFMVYLQKENIIDESGMPKERFSAEFPKEGPSILRIQQVVRGDSAAYFCASSPSVGETQYFGPGTRLLVL.

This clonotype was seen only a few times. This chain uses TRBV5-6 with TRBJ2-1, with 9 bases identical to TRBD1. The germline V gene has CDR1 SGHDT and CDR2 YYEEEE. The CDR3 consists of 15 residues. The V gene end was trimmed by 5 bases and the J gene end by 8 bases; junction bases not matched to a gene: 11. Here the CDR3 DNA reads TGTGCCAGCAGTTCTACCTTAACAGGGGGCCATGAGCAGTTCTTC. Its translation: CASSSTLTGGHEQFF.

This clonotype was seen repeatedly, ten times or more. The CDR3 DNA sequence: TGTGCCAGCAGTTACTCGAGTTTTGAGACCCAGTACTTC. Translated: CASSYSSFETQYF. The chain recombines TRBV6-5 with TRBJ2-5, with D uncertain. V lost 0 bases, J lost 5 bases, and 7 bases lay in between. This CDR3 has 13 residues. CDR1 is MNHEY, CDR2 SVGAGI, per germline.